One sample yielded the 9 T cell receptor beta chains listed below, sequenced in a study of siplizumab effects on memory and regulatory T cells. Method: immunoSEQ multiplex PCR; TCRdb's copy keeps in-frame clones and lacks some. This table holds 100,000 or so clones, 92% found once. The sample consisted of non-Treg CD4+ T cells sorted from blood. The receptors stem from a human donor in good health.

The chain carries TRBV11-3 and TRBJ1-2, with a possible D match to TRBD1 (5 bases). Germline V gives CDR1 SGHNT, CDR2 YENEEA. The CDR3 length is 15 residues. V shed 4 bases and J shed 0 bases, with 12 bases lying between them. The CDR3 sequence is CASSSARGANYGYTF. The CDR3 DNA sequence: TGTGCCAGCAGCTCCGCCCGGGGGGCTAACTATGGCTACACCTTC.

This chain connects TRBV5-1 to TRBJ1-1; 7 bases agree with TRBD1. Losses at the gene ends were 0 bases for V and 6 bases for J; bases not matched to a gene: 17. CDR3 length: 18 amino acids. CDR1 SGHRS and CDR2 YFSETQ come from the germline V gene. The CDR3 here is CASSLASYRDSSSSEAFF. CDR3 coding DNA: TGCGCCAGCAGCTTGGCCAGTTATCGGGACAGCTCGTCGTCTGAAGCTTTCTTT.

This chain joins TRBV19 and TRBJ1-1; D might be TRBD1 (6 bases). The ends were cut back, 4 bases at V and 4 bases at J, with 16 bases in the middle. CDR1 and CDR2 (germline): LNHDA, SQIVND (reference sequence). CDR3 length: 15 residues. CDR3 region: CASSKEGVEGTEAFF. CDR3 nucleotides: TGTGCCAGTAGTAAGGAGGGGGTCGAGGGCACTGAAGCTTTCTTT.

V is TRBV7-2 and J is TRBJ2-7; D not resolved. Germline values: CDR1 SGHTA, CDR2 FQGNSA. Trimming shortened V by 5 bases and J by 1 base, and 9 bases separated the two germline ends. This CDR3 has 13 residues. In nucleotides, the CDR3 is TGTGCCAGCAGCAGAAGACCATCCTACGAGCAGTACTTC. This gives the protein CASSRRPSYEQYF.

The rearrangement uses TRBV25-1 and TRBJ1-3; D gene ambiguous. V was cut by 7 bases and J by 0 bases, with 13 bases left in between. This CDR3 is 15 amino acids long. Germline CDR1 is MGHDK and CDR2 is SYGVNS. The CDR3 region has the DNA TGTGCCAGCACTCCCTCACTGTACTCTGGAAACACCATATATTTT. Its translation: CASTPSLYSGNTIYF.

The gene calls are TRBV5-6 and TRBJ2-7; perhaps D is TRBD1 or TRBD2 (6 bases each). Germline CDR1 reads SGHDT; CDR2 reads YYEEEE. CDR3 length: 13 residues. Trimming left V 3 bases short and J 3 bases short, with 10 bases between. The CDR3 nucleotides read TGTGCCAGCAGCTGGGGGCGGGGCTACGAGCAGTACTTC. Its translation: CASSWGRGYEQYF.

This chain joins TRBV5-4 and TRBJ2-7, with D possibly being TRBD2 (5 bases). The V end lost 4 bases, the J end lost 4 bases, and 12 bases lay between the germline ends. This CDR3 contains 13 residues. CDR1 is SGHNT, CDR2 YYREEE, per germline (reference sequence). The CDR3 DNA sequence: TGTGCCAGCAGCGGCCCCGGGGTATACGAGCAGTACTTC. Its protein product is CASSGPGVYEQYF.

The J gene is TRBJ2-7, the V gene TRBV10-1, with 8 bases aligning to TRBD2. The J segment lost 2 bases and the V segment lost 3 bases, leaving 3 bases of the junction unmatched. This CDR3 spans 14 amino acids. CDR1 and CDR2 (germline): WNHNN, SYGVQD (reference sequence). The CDR3 nucleotides read TGCGCCAGCAGTGAAGCGGGAGTCCCCTACGAGCAGTACTTC. Protein product: CASSEAGVPYEQYF.

The DNA of the CDR3 is TGTGCCAGCAGCTTAATCTGGGACAGTGAAGCTTTCTTT. Translating it yields CASSLIWDSEAFF. The V and J genes are TRBV7-3 and TRBJ1-1; 7 nucleotides line up with TRBD1. The ends lost 1 base at V and 7 bases at J; junction bases unmatched: 3. This CDR3 is 13 amino acids long. Germline V CDR1 and CDR2: SGHTA, FQGTGA.